What follows are 9 T cell receptor beta chains derived from one specimen sequenced in a study of naive and memory T cell subsets (dated by TCRdb to 2016 to 2017). The library was made by 5' RACE. Data came from an Illumina MiSeq. The ligated cDNA was amplified in four rounds of PCR with nested alpha and beta constant region primers together with the SP2 primer. Through fastp at Q25 and MiXCR, TCRdb rebuilt clones from the public reads, retaining in-frame beta chains. Records with the same CDR3 protein are collapsed into one entry carrying the most frequent genes and DNA. This sample comprises 55,000 to 70,000 distinct CDR3 sequences, approximately 7.2% of them detected only once. The top ten clones comprise roughly 9.7% of the sample. The study reported a robust and sensitive protocol to amplify, sequence and analyze TCRs, based on 3' ligation of a UMI-containing oligonucleotide to TCR cDNA. These receptors came from a male donor in good health.

Ten or more counts support this clonotype. The chain employs TRBV6-2 or TRBV6-3 and TRBJ2-5; the match to TRBD1 covers 9 bases. Germline CDR1 reads MNHEY; CDR2 reads SVGEGT. The CDR3 length is 14 residues. V shed 6 bases and J 5 bases; nucleotides not matched to a gene: 7. The CDR3 DNA is TGTGCCAGCAGAGAACAGGGGGCCGGCGAGACCCAGTACTTC. Translation gives CASREQGAGETQYF.

The chain carries TRBV20-1 and TRBJ2-7, with 12 nucleotides matching TRBD2. After removal of 5 bases from V and 2 bases from J, the junction contained 13 bases not matched to a gene. Germline loops: CDR1 DFQATT, CDR2 SNEGSKA (reference sequence). This CDR3 region has 17 residues. The CDR3 DNA follows: TGCAGTGCTTCGGGACTAGCGGGCGAGGCTACTACCTACGAGCAGTACTTC. Amino acid sequence: CSASGLAGEATTYEQYF.

This clonotype was seen ten or more times. The chain carries TRBV7-9 and TRBJ2-2, with 7 bases identical to TRBD1. The CDR3 totals 16 residues. Germline assignment: CDR1 SEHNR and CDR2 FQNEAQ (reference sequence). V dropped 5 bases and J dropped 4; count of bases not matched to a gene: 10. The DNA of the CDR3 is TGTGCCAGCAGCCAACCGAGACAGGGTGGCACCGGGGAGCTGTTTTTT. Encoded protein: CASSQPRQGGTGELFF.

This chain links TRBV4-1 with TRBJ2-7; TRBD2 aligns across 10 bases. CDR3 size: 22 residues. From germline, CDR1 is MGHRA and CDR2 YSYEKL. The V and J ends lost 0 bases and 2 bases, in that order; junction bases with no gene match: 22. The CDR3 loop is CASSQDMPYGVAGGISTYEQYF. In nucleotides, the CDR3 is TGCGCCAGCAGCCAAGATATGCCTTACGGAGTAGCGGGAGGTATAAGCACCTACGAGCAGTACTTC.

The CDR3 loop is CSSSNGQGALETQYF. The CDR3 coding sequence is TGCAGCTCCTCGAATGGACAGGGGGCCTTAGAGACCCAGTACTTC. This sequence joins TRBV29-1 and TRBJ2-5; 11 bases line up with TRBD1. Germline-derived CDR1 and CDR2 are SQVTM and ANQGSEA. Losses at the gene ends were 8 bases for V and 4 bases for J; bases not matched to a gene: 12. This CDR3 has 15 amino acids.

There are a few counts of this clonotype. This chain links TRBV19 with TRBJ2-2, with D possibly TRBD2 on 6 matching bases. Trimming took off 7 bases at V and 4 bases at J, with 13 bases between the two ends. The length of the CDR3 is 14 residues. CDR1 and CDR2 from the germline V gene are LNHDA and SQIVND (reference sequence). Written as DNA, the CDR3 is TGTGCCAGTACCTCCCAAGCGGGCACCGGGGAGCTGTTTTTT. Its protein product is CASTSQAGTGELFF.

The J gene is TRBJ1-2, the V gene TRBV5-1; D is unclear. Trimming left V 4 bases short and J 5 bases short, with 15 bases between. Germline V gene lookup returns CDR1 SGHRS and CDR2 YFSETQ. CDR3 size: 14 residues. CDR3 protein: CASSGRGKEYGYTF. CDR3 in DNA: TGCGCCAGCAGCGGACGGGGAAAGGAATATGGCTACACCTTC.

This clonotype was observed at least ten times. V usage is TRBV6-5 and J usage is TRBJ2-1, with 10 bases matching TRBD2. With 7 bases clipped from V and 7 bases from J, the junction kept 10 bases outside the gene matches. Germline CDR1 reads MNHEY; CDR2 reads SVGAGI. The CDR3 runs 15 residues. The CDR3 bases are TGTGCCAGCATGATACTAGCGGGGCCTTTTAATGAGCAGTTCTTC. Protein product: CASMILAGPFNEQFF.

This clonotype was counted ten times or more. This chain links TRBV29-1 with TRBJ1-5; D remains ambiguous. This CDR3 has 12 amino acids. Trimming took off 2 bases at V and 6 bases at J, with 8 bases between the two ends. Per germline, CDR1 SQVTM and CDR2 ANQGSEA. The CDR3 is CSVETAGQPQHF. The CDR3 DNA reads as TGCAGCGTTGAAACCGCGGGTCAGCCCCAGCATTTT.